This TCR beta chain was retrieved from a study of T cell responses to AZD1222 COVID-19 vaccine. With respect to this clone: Antigen: not known.

The protocol was immunoSEQ multiplex PCR, while the TCRdb copy is restricted to in-frame clones and leaves out a portion. The repertoire holds approximately 75,000 clones, with 80% to 90% as singletons. Broader study findings: Nearly half of the spike-specific TCRs reportedly recognize variant regions that carry no mutations.

Germline assignment: CDR1 SGHVS and CDR2 FQNEAQ. The CDR3 length is 13 residues. The V end was cut by 9 bases, the J end by 6 bases, with 12 bases between. Sequenced material: peripheral blood, taken 28 days after the second AZD1222 dose. V usage is TRBV7-8 and J usage is TRBJ1-6; D remains unclear. The sequence was collected from an adult who received the AZD1222 COVID-19 vaccine. The CDR3 sequence: CARDPEFNSPLHF. CDR3 nucleotides: TGTGCCAGGGATCCAGAGTTTAATTCACCCCTCCACTTT. The whole variable domain, filled in from reference TRBV7-8 and TRBJ1-6, reads GAGVSQSPRYKVAKRGQDVALRCDPISGHVSLFWYQQALGQGPEFLTYFQNEAQLDKSGLPSDRFFAERPEGSVSTLKIQRTQQEDSAVYLCARDPEFNSPLHFGNGTRLTVT.